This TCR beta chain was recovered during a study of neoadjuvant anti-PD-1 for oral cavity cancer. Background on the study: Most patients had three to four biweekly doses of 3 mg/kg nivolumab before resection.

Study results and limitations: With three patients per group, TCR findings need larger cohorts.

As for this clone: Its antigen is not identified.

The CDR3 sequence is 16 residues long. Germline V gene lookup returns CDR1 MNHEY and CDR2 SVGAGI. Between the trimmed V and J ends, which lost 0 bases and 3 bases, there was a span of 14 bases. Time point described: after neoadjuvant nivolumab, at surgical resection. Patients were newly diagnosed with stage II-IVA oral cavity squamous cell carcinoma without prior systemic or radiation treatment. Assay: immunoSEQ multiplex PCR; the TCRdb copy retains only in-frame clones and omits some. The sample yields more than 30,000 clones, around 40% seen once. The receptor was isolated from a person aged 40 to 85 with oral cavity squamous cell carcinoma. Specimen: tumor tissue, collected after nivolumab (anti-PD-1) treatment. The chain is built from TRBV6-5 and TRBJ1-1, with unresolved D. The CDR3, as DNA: TGTGCCAGCAGTTACTCGACCAGGTCTTTTCACACTGAAGCTTTCTTT. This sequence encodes CASSYSTRSFHTEAFF.